The 30 T cell receptor beta chains below come from one sample, sequenced in a study of T cells in women clearing cervical HPV infection. TCRdb's table, derived via immunoSEQ multiplex PCR, lists solely in-frame clones and lacks some. The table for this sample gives about 8,400 clones. The sample comprised blood buffy coat. The receptors originated from a woman between 18 and 75 years old with a cervical HPV16 infection that either progressed to CIN3+ or cleared (not recorded which).

Turning to this clone: The read stops 3 residues short of the end of the CDR3; the missing end is completed from the germline J gene. This chain joins TRBV19 and TRBJ1-2; the D gene is possibly TRBD1 (6 bases). In germline, CDR1 is LNHDA, CDR2 SQIVND (reference sequence). The length of the CDR3 is 15 residues. CDR3 in amino acids: CASSIRGGGAEGYTF. The CDR3 DNA, read in part, is TGTGCCAGTAGTATCCGAGGCGGGGGCGCCGAGGGC.

Notes on this clone: The read terminates 3 residues before the CDR3 end, so the remaining end is supplied by the germline J gene. The chain uses TRBV20-1 and TRBJ1-5; the match to TRBD1 covers 9 bases. Germline trimming cut 0 bases from V and 5 bases from J; bases unmatched to any gene: 14. The CDR3 sequence is 18 residues long. Germline values: CDR1 DFQATT, CDR2 SNEGSKA (reference sequence). The CDR3 spells CSARDAASGTGRDQPQHF. CDR3 bases read: TGCAGTGCTAGAGATGCTGCCTCCGGGACAGGGCGGGATCAGCCC.

Regarding this clone: The read gets to within 3 residues of the CDR3 end, and the germline J gene fills in the rest. The chain couples TRBV18 to TRBJ2-1; 10 nucleotides line up with TRBD1. CDR3 length: 15 amino acids. The V segment lost 4 bases and the J segment 7 bases; nucleotides outside the gene matches: 7. CDR1 and CDR2 from the germline V gene are KGHSH and LQKENI. The part of the CDR3 DNA that was read is TGTGCCAGCTCACGACAGGGGGCGGTGGGTAATGAG. Protein product: CASSRQGAVGNE. The full-length CDR3 reads as CASSRQGAVGNEQFF. The variable domain in full, with the rest retrieved from reference TRBV18 and TRBJ2-1, is NAGVMQNPRHLVRRRGQEARLRCSPMKGHSHVYWYRQLPEEGLKFMVYLQKENIIDESGMPKERFSAEFPKEGPSILRIQQVVRGDSAAYFCASSRQGAVGNEQFFGPGTRLTVL.

Note on this clone: The read ends 3 residues early relative to the CDR3; the germline J gene fills the gap. The chain has TRBV6-2 or TRBV6-3 and TRBJ1-2, with D unresolved. This CDR3 is 13 amino acids long. Looked up from germline, CDR1 is MNHEY and CDR2 is SVGEGT. V was trimmed by 2 bases and J by 3 bases, leaving 7 bases between them. CDR3 DNA, as far as it was read: TGTGCCAGCAGTTACGACAAATACTATGGC. It codes for CASSYDKYYG. The entire CDR3 sequence reads CASSYDKYYGYTF.

Turning to this clone: The CDR3 end falls 3 residues outside the read, so it is completed with the germline J gene. The chain uses TRBV12-3 or TRBV12-4 and TRBJ2-1; D might be TRBD2 (6 bases). V lost 5 bases and J lost 9, with 20 bases in between. The CDR3 covers 15 residues. CDR3 DNA, as far as it was read: TGTGCCAGCAGTCCCTTCAATGGGGGGATCGGTGAG. Its protein is CASSPFNGGIGE. The CDR3, in full, reads CASSPFNGGIGEQFF.

CDR3 DNA (partial): TGTGCCAGCAGTCCTACTAGCGGGGGGGCCTTAGATACG. It specifies CASSPTSGGALDT. The whole CDR3 sequence is CASSPTSGGALDTQYF. The chain has TRBV12-3 or TRBV12-4 and TRBJ2-3; TRBD2 aligns across 13 bases. Read sequence stops 3 residues before the CDR3 end, and the germline J gene provides the missing end. The V gene end was trimmed by 5 bases and the J gene end by 5 bases; junction bases not matched to a gene: 7. The CDR3 covers 16 residues.

With respect to this clone: The CDR3 extends 3 residues past the end of the read, so its final part is completed from the germline J gene. The chain uses TRBV18 and TRBJ1-2; 7 bases are shared with TRBD1. The CDR3 runs 16 residues. The germline V gene has CDR1 KGHSH and CDR2 LQKENI. The chain's CDR3 is CASSSGGQLSYVGYTF. Partial CDR3 DNA: TGTGCCAGCTCCTCAGGGGGACAGCTCTCCTACGTGGGC.

This clone ranks as medium-sized in terms of frequency. Sequencing ends 3 residues short of the CDR3 end; the germline J gene provides the rest. The rearrangement links TRBV6-2 or TRBV6-3 to TRBJ2-5, with D possibly being TRBD2 (6 bases). CDR1 is MNHEY, CDR2 SVGEGT, per germline. Trimming took 6 bases from V and 0 from J, leaving 14 bases between them. The CDR3 is 15 residues long. This CDR3 is CASSITGTHQETQYF. The CDR3 bases that were read are TGTGCCAGCAGCATAACGGGGACTCACCAAGAGACC.

By frequency, this clone is medium-sized. The read terminates 3 residues before the CDR3 end, so the remaining end is supplied by the germline J gene. The chain has TRBV7-9 and TRBJ2-7; possibly TRBD2 for D (6 bases). The CDR3 is 15 amino acids. CDR1 is SEHNR, CDR2 FQNEAQ, per germline (reference sequence). V was shortened by 4 bases and J by 2 bases, with 15 bases between the two germline ends. The CDR3 bases that were read are TGTGCCAGCAGCTCACTAGCCTCTGCCCCCTACGAG. This translates into CASSSLASAPYE. The full CDR3 protein reads CASSSLASAPYEQYF.

According to its frequency, this clone is medium-sized. The observed sequence ends 3 residues before the CDR3 terminus, with the missing tail filled in from the germline J gene. The chain carries TRBV7-3 and TRBJ2-7; no reliable D call. The CDR3 is made up of 14 amino acids. The germline CDR1 and CDR2 sequences are SGHTA and FQGTGA. V lost 0 bases to trimming and J lost 0 bases, with 6 bases between them. CDR3 in amino acids: CASSLTRNSYEQYF. The CDR3 bases that were read are TGTGCCAGCAGCTTAACCAGGAACTCCTACGAG.

This chain's CDR3 is CSARDRRGANVLFF. CDR3 bases read: TGCAGTGCTAGAGATCGGCGGGGGGCCAACGTA. The chain links TRBV20-1 to TRBJ1-4, with D possibly TRBD1 on 6 matching bases. Read coverage stops 3 residues before the CDR3 terminus; the germline J gene supplies the remainder. The CDR3 length is 14 residues. Germline V CDR1 and CDR2: DFQATT, SNEGSKA (reference sequence).

In regard to this clone: The CDR3 is cut off 3 residues early in the read; its end comes from the germline J gene. This sequence joins TRBV20-1 and TRBJ1-1; D remains unclear. V dropped 0 bases and J dropped 0 bases, with 14 bases sitting between them. The length of the CDR3 is 16 residues. Germline CDR1 is DFQATT and CDR2 is SNEGSKA (reference sequence). The CDR3 loop reads CSARDLRAGLNTEAFF. The CDR3 bases that were read are TGCAGTGCTAGAGATCTAAGGGCAGGATTGAACACTGAA.

About this clone: The sequence runs out 3 residues before the end of the CDR3; the remainder is reconstructed from the germline J gene. V is TRBV6-1 and J is TRBJ1-2; 11 nucleotides agree with TRBD1. CDR1 is MNHNS, CDR2 SASEGT, per germline. V was pared by 5 bases and J by 6 bases, with 5 bases of the junction left unmatched. The CDR3 extends over 14 amino acids. CDR3 amino acids: CASSKGQGADGYTF. Incomplete CDR3 DNA: TGTGCCAGCAGTAAAGGACAGGGGGCAGATGGC.

As for this clone: The CDR3 end lies 3 residues beyond the end of the read and is filled in from the germline J gene. The chain joins TRBV7-9 to TRBJ1-1; TRBD1 might be the D (6 bases). V lost 3 bases and J 5 bases, leaving 10 bases between the germline ends. This CDR3 spans 13 amino acids. Germline values: CDR1 SEHNR, CDR2 FQNEAQ (reference sequence). The sequenced part of the CDR3 DNA is TGTGCCAGCAGCTTGGGGGGGCAAACTGAA. Translating it yields CASSLGGQTE. The complete CDR3 sequence is CASSLGGQTEAFF. Full variable domain (remainder filled in from reference TRBV7-9 and TRBJ1-1): DTGVSQNPRHKITKRGQNVTFRCDPISEHNRLYWYRQTLGQGPEFLTYFQNEAQLEKSRLLSDRFSAERPKGSFSTLEIQRTEQGDSAMYLCASSLGGQTEAFFGQGTRLTVV.

A remark on this clone: The sequence runs out 3 residues before the end of the CDR3; the remainder is reconstructed from the germline J gene. The rearrangement links TRBV27 to TRBJ2-6; D possibly corresponds to TRBD1 (6 bases). The germline CDR1 and CDR2 sequences are MNHEY and SMNVEV (reference sequence). V shed 6 bases and J shed 2 bases, with 11 bases lying between them. CDR3 size: 15 residues. Here the CDR3 reads CASSSPGAGANVLTF. CDR3 DNA (partial): TGTGCCAGCAGCTCCCCAGGGGCTGGGGCCAACGTC.

This clone is medium-sized by frequency. The read terminates 3 residues ahead of where the CDR3 ends, so the germline J gene completes it. The rearrangement uses TRBV7-9 and TRBJ2-2; D gene ambiguous. V gave up 11 bases and J gave up 4 bases, with 14 bases separating them. CDR1 is SEHNR and CDR2 is FQNEAQ in the germline V gene (reference sequence). This CDR3 has 13 residues. CDR3: CAPSGIGTGELFF. CDR3 DNA (partial): TGTGCCCCCAGTGGCATTGGCACCGGGGAG.

Of note for this clone: Read data end 3 residues before the CDR3 end; the end is taken from the germline J gene. Other DNA sequences in this specimen translate into the identical CDR3. This rearrangement joins TRBV18 to TRBJ1-3; no reliable D call. Trimming cost V 8 bases and J 0 bases, with 8 bases left between them. The CDR3 is made up of 13 amino acids. CDR1 and CDR2 (germline): KGHSH, LQKENI. CDR3 protein: CASPDISGNTIYF. CDR3 bases read: TGTGCCAGCCCAGACATCTCTGGAAACACC.

This clone is labeled medium-sized (0.01 to 0.1%) based on frequency. The read ends 3 residues before the CDR3 terminus; that terminus is restored from the germline J gene. The chain couples TRBV2 to TRBJ1-6; D is unresolved. Germline CDR1 and CDR2: SNHLY and FYNNEI. This CDR3 is 14 amino acids long. V gave up 7 bases and J gave up 10 bases, with 17 bases separating them. The covered CDR3 bases are TGTGCCAGCACAGGATCAGGTCAGGTCTCACCC. It encodes CASTGSGQVSP. The full-length CDR3 reads as CASTGSGQVSPLHF.

With regard to this clone: The read ends 3 residues before the CDR3 terminus; that terminus is restored from the germline J gene. The chain carries TRBV7-3 and TRBJ2-1, with 7 bases aligning to TRBD1. V shed 5 bases and J 8 bases; nucleotides not matched to a gene: 6. Germline V gene data show CDR1 as SGHTA and CDR2 as FQGTGA. The CDR3 is made up of 13 amino acids. CDR3 residues: CASSLNRGDEQFF. The sequenced part of the CDR3 DNA is TGTGCCAGCAGCCTCAACAGGGGAGATGAG.

Comments on this clone: The junction does not match germline at one end; this may be a read error. The read gets to within 3 residues of the CDR3 end, and the germline J gene fills in the rest. This rearrangement joins TRBV4-2 to TRBJ2-7, with 9 bases identical to TRBD1. Looked up from germline, CDR1 is LGHNA and CDR2 is YNFKEQ. The length of the CDR3 is 17 residues. CDR3 amino acids: CASSQGAPLGTGFEQYF. Partial CDR3 DNA: TGCGCCAGCAGCCAAGGGGCTCCTTTGGGGACAGGGTTCGAG.

A word on this clone: The read terminates 3 residues before the CDR3 end, so the remaining end is supplied by the germline J gene. V usage is TRBV5-1 and J usage is TRBJ1-4; 12 nucleotides align to TRBD1. CDR1 and CDR2 from the germline V gene are SGHRS and YFSETQ. The CDR3 has 17 amino acids. The CDR3 bases that were read are TGCGCCAGCAGCCCGGGACAGGGGGCGCGTGGGGCCAACGTA. Protein: CASSPGQGARGANV. The CDR3 as a whole reads CASSPGQGARGANVLFF.

Worth noting for this clone: From the germline J gene comes the end of the CDR3, since the read stops 3 residues before it. The V and J genes are TRBV29-1 and TRBJ2-5, with TRBD1 matching over 7 bases. CDR3 size: 13 residues. The V gene end was trimmed by 4 bases and the J gene end by 3 bases; junction bases not matched to a gene: 5. CDR1 is SQVTM and CDR2 is ANQGSEA in the germline V gene. The CDR3 sequence is CSVGGQTEETQYF. The sequenced CDR3 bases are TGCAGCGTTGGGGGACAGACCGAAGAGACC.

Remarks on this clone: Read sequence stops 3 residues before the CDR3 end, and the germline J gene provides the missing end. The genes are TRBV4-2 and TRBJ2-3, with a weak D call TRBD1 (6 bases). The CDR3 loop spans 15 amino acids. The V gene's germline CDR1 is LGHNA and CDR2 YNFKEQ. The CDR3 bases that were read are TGTGCCAGCAGCCGATCGACAGGTCTCCAAGAGACG. Its protein product is CASSRSTGLQET. From start to end, the CDR3 is CASSRSTGLQETQYF.

With respect to this clone: Sequencing ends 3 residues short of the CDR3 end; the germline J gene provides the rest. This sequence joins TRBV2 and TRBJ2-2; D possibly corresponds to TRBD1 (6 bases). Germline V gives CDR1 SNHLY, CDR2 FYNNEI. This CDR3 is 14 amino acids long. The CDR3 spells CASSEDRVPEKLFF. The covered CDR3 bases are TGTGCCAGCAGTGAAGACAGGGTACCTGAAAAG.

In the case of this clone: The read ends 3 residues early relative to the CDR3; the germline J gene fills the gap. The chain combines TRBV19 with TRBJ1-6; weak D call: TRBD1 (6 bases). The V end was cut by 6 bases, the J end by 10 bases, with 22 bases between. CDR1 and CDR2 from the germline V gene are LNHDA and SQIVND (reference sequence). The CDR3 has 16 amino acids. This chain's CDR3 is CASRNLMGGQRSPLHF. The covered CDR3 bases are TGTGCCAGTAGGAACCTAATGGGGGGGCAAAGGTCACCC.

On this clone: The CDR3 end is not reached by the read, which stops 3 residues before it; the germline J gene fills it in. This sequence joins TRBV7-6 and TRBJ2-1, with 16 bases fitting TRBD2. The germline V gene has CDR1 SGHVS and CDR2 FNYEAQ. The V and J ends lost 3 bases and 9 bases, in that order; junction bases with no gene match: 2. This CDR3 comprises 15 residues. This CDR3 reads CASSLGLAGGSEQFF. The sequenced CDR3 bases are TGTGCCAGCAGCTTGGGACTAGCGGGGGGGAGTGAG.

Comments on this clone: The read halts 3 residues ahead of the CDR3 end, with the missing end drawn from the germline J gene. The rearrangement joins TRBV20-1 to TRBJ2-1; 7 positions match TRBD1. The germline V gene encodes CDR1 DFQATT and CDR2 SNEGSKA (reference sequence). The V gene end was trimmed by 3 bases and the J gene end by 2 bases; junction bases not matched to a gene: 7. The CDR3 covers 15 residues. The part of the CDR3 DNA that was read is TGCAGTGCTAGGCAAGGGGGACAGCCCTACAATGAG. Protein product: CSARQGGQPYNE. The full CDR3 is CSARQGGQPYNEQFF.

With regard to this clone: The read halts 3 residues ahead of the CDR3 end, with the missing end drawn from the germline J gene. V is TRBV7-9 and J is TRBJ1-2; tentative D call: TRBD1 (6 bases). This CDR3 has 14 residues. Per the germline V gene, CDR1 is SEHNR and CDR2 is FQNEAQ (reference sequence). The covered CDR3 bases are TGTGCCAGCAGCCAGGGGAGGTCGTCCTACGAC. Its translation is CASSQGRSSYD. The whole CDR3 is CASSQGRSSYDYTF.

About this clone: The read terminates 3 residues before the CDR3 end, so the remaining end is supplied by the germline J gene. This chain links TRBV27 with TRBJ2-3; TRBD2 matches 10 bases. Germline CDR1 and CDR2: MNHEY and SMNVEV (reference sequence). The J segment lost 7 bases and the V segment lost 5 bases, leaving 12 bases of the junction unmatched. The CDR3 is made up of 16 amino acids. The CDR3 loop reads CASSPTLAGVVYTQYF. The CDR3 DNA, read in part, is TGTGCCAGCAGTCCGACCCTAGCGGGGGTTGTTTATACG.

A note on this clone: The read ends 3 residues shy of where the CDR3 ends; the end is completed using the germline J gene. The chain has TRBV6-2 or TRBV6-3 and TRBJ2-2; D is uncertain. The CDR3 is 11 amino acids. The germline V gene has CDR1 MNHEY and CDR2 SVGEGT. The sequenced CDR3 bases are TGTGCCAGCACCTACGGTGAAAAG. Amino acids: CASTYGEK. The CDR3, in full, reads CASTYGEKLFF.